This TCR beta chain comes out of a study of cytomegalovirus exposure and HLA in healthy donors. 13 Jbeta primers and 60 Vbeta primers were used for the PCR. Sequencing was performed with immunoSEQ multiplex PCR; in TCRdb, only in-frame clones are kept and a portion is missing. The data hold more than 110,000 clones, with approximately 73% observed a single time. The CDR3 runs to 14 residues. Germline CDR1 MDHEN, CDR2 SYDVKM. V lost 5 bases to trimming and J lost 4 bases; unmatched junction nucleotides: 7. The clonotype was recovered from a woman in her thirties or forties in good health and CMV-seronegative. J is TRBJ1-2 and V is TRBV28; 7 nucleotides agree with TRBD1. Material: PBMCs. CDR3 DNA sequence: TGTGCCAGCAGTGCAACAGGGGCCGCCTATGGCTACACCTTC. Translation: CASSATGAAYGYTF.